This T cell receptor (beta chain) was sequenced during a study of regulatory and conventional T cells in RAG deficiency. Study observations and caveats: Shannon entropy was markedly lower and Simpson indices higher in RAG-deficient patients than control T-cell subsets. Omenn syndrome and CID/AS patients had roughly 100-fold fewer unique Treg TCR beta sequences, versus about 10-fold elsewhere. Patient subsets had shorter CDR3s; Omenn Treg-Tconv overlap exceeded 75%.

Produced via immunoSEQ multiplex PCR; TCRdb's table is partial and in-frame only. The sample lists around 30,000 clones; 75% to 90% were seen once. Germline assignment: CDR1 ENHRY and CDR2 SYGVKD. The CDR3 runs 14 residues. Germline trimming cut 11 bases from V and 5 bases from J; bases unmatched to any gene: 15. With regard to this clone: As yet, its antigen is unknown.

This sample also belongs to another study, concerning regulatory T cells. This second report adds: The primer mix had 52 TRBV and 13 TRBJ primers.

The sample consisted of CD8+ T cells sorted from blood. J is TRBJ2-7 and V is TRBV10-3, with 7 bases fitting TRBD2. This receptor was obtained from a human donor in good health. CDR3 amino acids: CAAASGNVLDEQYF. In DNA form, the CDR3 reads TGTGCCGCCGCCAGCGGGAACGTTCTGGACGAGCAGTACTTC.